Sequencing of this T cell receptor beta chain was carried out in a study of cytomegalovirus exposure and HLA in healthy donors. Turning to the study itself: The same platform used for the roughly 650 first-cohort repertoires was also used for the roughly 120 validation repertoires, as a later analysis reported. General study findings and limits: Across donors, most TCRs were seen rarely, yet some public ones were widespread. According to reports, the classifier identified cytomegalovirus status with high specificity and sensitivity.

Worth noting for this clone: Antigen unknown.

CDR1 SQVTM and CDR2 ANQGSEA come from the germline V gene. Trimming took off 8 bases at V and 5 bases at J, with 13 bases between the two ends. The CDR3 covers 12 residues. Measured with immunoSEQ multiplex PCR; TCRdb has only the in-frame clones, and not every one. The sample gives almost 200,000 clones, approximately 78% of which show up once; about 1.2% is in the top ten. The chain carries TRBV29-1 and TRBJ2-1; D possibly corresponds to TRBD2 (6 bases). The source material was PBMCs. The TCR comes from a woman aged 30 to 39 in good health and CMV-seronegative. CDR3 sequence: CSLGLTNNEQFF. The CDR3, as DNA: TGCAGCTTGGGACTGACTAACAATGAGCAGTTCTTC.